These T cell receptor beta chains were read from a single sample in a study of beta chain features in type 1 diabetes. Measured with immunoSEQ multiplex PCR; TCRdb has only the in-frame clones, and not every one. The table records a few hundred thousand clones, roughly 16% of them present only once. The sample comprised naive CD4+ T cells from blood. The receptor source for this set is a woman aged 18 to 35 in good health. Each CDR3 is given with its conserved first and last residue. Fields, in order: D gene, V gene, clone size, J gene, CDR3 protein, CDR3 DNA. D genes are given only for firm matches. Rows may omit the clone size; those that give it use once, few, many or a size class.

d_call: .; v_call: TRBV7-2; clone_size: .; j_call: TRBJ2-2; cdr3_aa: CASSLTLRELFF; cdr3_nt: TGTGCCAGCAGCTTAACTCTTAGGGAGCTGTTTTTT
d_call: .; v_call: TRBV25-1; clone_size: few; j_call: TRBJ1-1; cdr3_aa: CASRTGHPTEAFF; cdr3_nt: TGTGCCAGCAGGACAGGACATCCCACTGAAGCTTTCTTT
d_call: TRBD1; v_call: TRBV7-9; clone_size: few; j_call: TRBJ1-1; cdr3_aa: CASTRPGGKTEAFF; cdr3_nt: TGTGCCAGCACCCGCCCAGGGGGCAAGACCGAAGCTTTCTTT
d_call: .; v_call: TRBV9; clone_size: .; j_call: TRBJ2-7; cdr3_aa: CASSVLSSAVYEQYF; cdr3_nt: TGTGCCAGCAGCGTGCTATCCTCCGCGGTATACGAGCAGTACTTC
d_call: TRBD2; v_call: TRBV7-2; clone_size: .; j_call: TRBJ2-2; cdr3_aa: CASSLVASGPNTGELFF; cdr3_nt: TGTGCCAGCAGCTTAGTAGCTAGCGGGCCGAACACCGGGGAGCTGTTTTTT
d_call: TRBD1; v_call: TRBV29-1; clone_size: .; j_call: TRBJ2-1; cdr3_aa: CSVADRGHNEQFF; cdr3_nt: TGCAGCGTTGCGGACAGGGGCCACAATGAGCAGTTCTTC
d_call: .; v_call: TRBV5-5; clone_size: few; j_call: TRBJ2-5; cdr3_aa: CASSWAAGTQYF; cdr3_nt: TGTGCCAGCAGCTGGGCCGCCGGGACCCAGTACTTC
d_call: .; v_call: TRBV20-1; clone_size: .; j_call: TRBJ2-1; cdr3_aa: CSARGQLEQFF; cdr3_nt: TGCAGTGCTAGAGGCCAGTTGGAGCAGTTCTTC
d_call: .; v_call: TRBV7-2; clone_size: few; j_call: TRBJ2-5; cdr3_aa: CASSLGWAALQETQYF; cdr3_nt: TGTGCCAGCAGCTTAGGGTGGGCTGCGCTCCAAGAGACCCAGTACTTC
d_call: .; v_call: TRBV28; clone_size: .; j_call: TRBJ2-1; cdr3_aa: CASSLEYEQFF; cdr3_nt: TGTGCCAGCAGTTTGGAGTATGAGCAGTTCTTC
d_call: .; v_call: TRBV2; clone_size: .; j_call: TRBJ2-3; cdr3_aa: CASSAGGDRNTQYF; cdr3_nt: TGTGCCAGCAGTGCTGGCGGGGACCGTAATACGCAGTATTTT
d_call: .; v_call: TRBV10-3; clone_size: .; j_call: TRBJ1-4; cdr3_aa: CAISESKGDRKLFF; cdr3_nt: TGTGCCATCAGTGAGTCGAAGGGGGACCGAAAACTGTTTTTT
d_call: .; v_call: TRBV5-4; clone_size: .; j_call: TRBJ2-7; cdr3_aa: CASSLGGTVSYEQYF; cdr3_nt: TGTGCCAGCAGCTTGGGCGGGACGGTCTCCTACGAGCAGTACTTC
d_call: .; v_call: TRBV6-6; clone_size: few; j_call: TRBJ2-1; cdr3_aa: CASTTSSWEVRQFF; cdr3_nt: TGTGCCAGCACCACCTCTTCGTGGGAGGTGAGACAGTTCTTC